The 30 T cell receptor beta chains presented below share a single source sample, sequenced in a study of blood T cell repertoires in COVID-19. The data were produced by immunoSEQ multiplex PCR, yet TCRdb's version contains in-frame clones alone and is incomplete. The data hold 150,000 or so clones, with approximately 93% observed a single time. What was sequenced was peripheral blood. The receptors derive from a woman in her sixties or seventies with COVID-19, enrolled during active disease.

The gene calls are TRBV4-2 and TRBJ2-2, with 10 nucleotides matching TRBD2. CDR1 LGHNA and CDR2 YNFKEQ come from the germline V gene. The V segment lost 4 bases and the J segment 6 bases; nucleotides outside the gene matches: 2. CDR3 size: 14 residues. CDR3 sequence (DNA): TGTGCCAGCAGCCCAGCGGGGGGGGCCGGGGAGCTGTTTTTT. Amino acid sequence: CASSPAGGAGELFF.

The chain combines TRBV11-3 with TRBJ2-1; 7 bases line up with TRBD2. Germline assignment: CDR1 SGHNT and CDR2 YENEEA. V was clipped by 1 base and J by 9 bases; unmatched bases: 6. CDR3 length: 14 residues. The CDR3 reads CASSLGTIAGEQFF. CDR3 nucleotide sequence: TGTGCCAGCAGCTTAGGAACAATAGCGGGTGAGCAGTTCTTC. Complete variable domain (other parts from reference TRBV11-3 and TRBJ2-1): EAGVVQSPRYKIIEKKQPVAFWCNPISGHNTLYWYLQNLGQGPELLIRYENEEAVDDSQLPKDRFSAERLKGVDSTLKIQPAELGDSAVYLCASSLGTIAGEQFFGPGTRLTVL.

The V and J genes are TRBV7-9 and TRBJ2-3, with D possibly matching TRBD2 (5 bases). The V end was cut by 0 bases, the J end by 2 bases, with 6 bases between. The CDR3 has 14 residues. Germline lookup yields CDR1 SEHNR and CDR2 FQNEAQ (reference sequence). The CDR3 bases are TGTGCCAGCAGCTTAGCGGGAGACACAGATACGCAGTATTTT. It codes for CASSLAGDTDTQYF.

This clone showed up just once. As DNA, the CDR3 is TGCGCCAGCAGCTTGGACGGGGTCGACTATGGCTACACCTTC. Protein sequence: CASSLDGVDYGYTF. This rearrangement joins TRBV5-1 to TRBJ1-2; D unresolved. In germline, CDR1 is SGHRS, CDR2 YFSETQ. V was clipped by 0 bases and J by 3 bases, with 9 bases between them. This CDR3 is 14 amino acids long.

The rearrangement links TRBV3-1 (or the pseudogene TRBV3-2) to TRBJ1-2, with a weak D call TRBD1 (5 bases). The germline CDR1 and CDR2 sequences are LGHDT and YNNKEL (reference sequence). The CDR3 contains 15 residues. V was shortened by 6 bases and J by 4 bases, with 18 bases between the two germline ends. The CDR3 DNA reads as TGTGCCAGCAGGCCTCAGGGAGGGCTAGGCTATGGCTACACCTTC. It codes for CASRPQGGLGYGYTF.

The gene calls are TRBV15 and TRBJ2-7; the D gene is possibly TRBD2 (7 bases). Per the germline V gene, CDR1 is LNHNV and CDR2 is YYDKDF (reference sequence). The CDR3 is 17 amino acids. V lost 3 bases and J lost 1, with 19 bases in between. CDR3: CATSSPLEGGSSYEQYF. In DNA form, the CDR3 reads TGTGCCACCAGCAGCCCTTTGGAGGGGGGGTCTTCCTACGAGCAGTACTTC.

V gene TRBV7-2 combines with J gene TRBJ2-1; 9 bases align to TRBD2. Per the germline V gene, CDR1 is SGHTA and CDR2 is FQGNSA. The CDR3 length is 15 residues. Trimming cost V 5 bases and J 0 bases; bases outside gene matches: 2. The CDR3 sequence is CASSPAGGSYNEQFF. The CDR3 bases are TGTGCCAGCAGCCCAGCGGGGGGCTCCTACAATGAGCAGTTCTTC.

V is TRBV30 and J is TRBJ1-2, with D uncertain. Germline CDR1 and CDR2: GTSNPN and SVGIG (reference sequence). This CDR3 has 13 amino acids. With 0 bases removed from V and 3 bases from J, the gap between germline ends came to 8 bases. In DNA, the CDR3 is TGTGCCTGGAGTGTTGGGAGAGACTATGGCTACACCTTC. Protein: CAWSVGRDYGYTF.

The V and J genes are TRBV7-2 and TRBJ2-5; unclear D gene. V was pared by 3 bases and J by 4 bases, with 6 bases between. Germline-derived CDR1 and CDR2 are SGHTA and FQGNSA. CDR3 size: 12 residues. The CDR3, as DNA: TGTGCCAGCAGCTTTTGGGCAGAGACCCAGTACTTC. Protein product: CASSFWAETQYF.

This clone was recorded only once. The sample contains more than one DNA sequence encoding this CDR3. The chain joins TRBV11-2 to TRBJ1-3; D is undetermined. The ends were cut back, 5 bases at V and 0 bases at J, with 8 bases in the middle. The CDR3 has 14 residues. Per germline, CDR1 SGHAT and CDR2 FQNNGV. CDR3 protein: CASSLSISGNTIYF. DNA of the CDR3: TGTGCCAGCAGCCTATCTATCTCTGGAAACACCATATATTTT.

V usage is TRBV5-6 and J usage is TRBJ2-1; a weak D match, TRBD2 (6 bases). Trimming removed 4 bases at V and 3 bases at J, with 17 bases between. Germline V gives CDR1 SGHDT, CDR2 YYEEEE. The CDR3 has 16 residues. CDR3 amino acids: CASSPVLGGYYNEQFF. CDR3 in DNA: TGTGCCAGCAGCCCCGTCCTTGGGGGGTACTACAATGAGCAGTTCTTC. Full variable domain (outside the CDR3, taken from reference TRBV5-6 and TRBJ2-1): DAGVTQSPTHLIKTRGQQVTLRCSPKSGHDTVSWYQQALGQGPQFIFQYYEEEERQRGNFPDRFSGHQFPNYSSELNVNALLLGDSALYLCASSPVLGGYYNEQFFGPGTRLTVL.

The chain carries TRBV7-8 and TRBJ2-7; 11 bases line up with TRBD1. Germline assignment: CDR1 SGHVS and CDR2 FQNEAQ. This CDR3 is built from 15 residues. The ends lost 4 bases at V and 0 bases at J; junction bases unmatched: 2. The CDR3 here is CASSSDRGLSYEQYF. The DNA for the CDR3 is TGTGCCAGCAGCTCGGACAGGGGGCTCTCCTACGAGCAGTACTTC.

The CDR3 bases are TGTGCCAGCAGAACAACCGGAGTTAGGACTGAAGCTTTCTTT. Translating gives CASRTTGVRTEAFF. V and J are TRBV5-6 and TRBJ1-1; no clear D gene. The CDR3 runs to 14 residues. Germline values: CDR1 SGHDT, CDR2 YYEEEE. V was shortened by 5 bases and J by 5 bases, with 16 bases between the two germline ends.

V gene TRBV5-1 combines with J gene TRBJ1-1; possible D gene TRBD1, 6 bases. Germline assignment: CDR1 SGHRS and CDR2 YFSETQ. The CDR3 sequence is 14 residues long. V was shortened by 4 bases and J by 1 base, with 11 bases between the two germline ends. The chain's CDR3 is CASSPQTGNTEAFF. Written as DNA, the CDR3 is TGCGCCAGCAGCCCACAGACAGGGAACACTGAAGCTTTCTTT.

This chain connects TRBV6-7 to TRBJ2-7, with TRBD1 matching over 7 bases. TRBV6-7 is an ORF; its function is uncertain. This CDR3 is 14 amino acids long. CDR3 region: CQRQGSQPSYEQYF. The CDR3 DNA reads TGTCAACGACAGGGTTCTCAGCCCTCCTACGAGCAGTACTTC.

DNA of the CDR3: TGTGCCAGCAGCTCCGGTGAGGGGGCGAAATCTGGAAACACCATATATTTT. It translates to CASSSGEGAKSGNTIYF. The chain recombines TRBV4-2 with TRBJ1-3; TRBD1 matches 7 bases. V lost 5 bases and J lost 1; bases outside the gene matches: 11. CDR1 is LGHNA, CDR2 YNFKEQ, per germline. This CDR3 comprises 17 residues.

The V and J genes are TRBV5-5 and TRBJ1-6, with TRBD1 matching over 8 bases. CDR1 and CDR2 from the germline V gene are SGHKS and YYEKEE (reference sequence). With V trimmed by 0 bases and J by 8 bases, 4 bases remained unmatched. The CDR3 is 15 amino acids. CDR3 residues: CASSLDTGGYSPLHF. The CDR3, as DNA: TGTGCCAGCAGCTTGGACACAGGGGGGTATTCACCCCTCCACTTT.

This rearrangement joins TRBV9 to TRBJ2-1; possible D gene TRBD1, 8 bases. CDR3 length: 15 residues. Trimming cost V 0 bases and J 7 bases, with 14 bases left between them. The germline gives CDR1 SGDLS, CDR2 YYNGEE. The CDR3 protein is CASSVVLQGGNEQFF. CDR3 DNA: TGTGCCAGCAGCGTAGTATTACAGGGGGGGAATGAGCAGTTCTTC.

The gene calls are TRBV6-6 and TRBJ1-1; possible D gene TRBD1, 6 bases. V was cut by 8 bases and J by 5 bases, with 15 bases left in between. The CDR3 is made up of 13 amino acids. In germline, CDR1 is MNHNY, CDR2 SVGAGI (reference sequence). This CDR3 reads CASSYEGVTEAFF. The CDR3 nucleotides are TGTGCCAGCTCATATGAGGGGGTGACTGAAGCTTTCTTT.

For the CDR3, the DNA is TGCGCCAGCAGCTTGGGGAGACAGGGTGGCTATGGCTACACCTTC. This encodes CASSLGRQGGYGYTF. This chain connects TRBV5-1 to TRBJ1-2, with 7 bases lining up with TRBD1. With V trimmed by 0 bases and J by 4 bases, 6 bases remained unmatched. Per the germline V gene, CDR1 is SGHRS and CDR2 is YFSETQ. The CDR3 has 15 residues.

The genes are TRBV5-8 and TRBJ2-7; D might be TRBD1 (7 bases). The CDR3 covers 15 residues. The V and J ends lost 2 bases and 3 bases respectively, with 15 bases between them. Germline V gene data show CDR1 as SGHTS and CDR2 as YDEGEE. The DNA of the CDR3 is TGTGCCAGCAGCTTCCCTGACAGGGAGGTCTACGAGCAGTACTTC. It translates to CASSFPDREVYEQYF.

The chain combines TRBV6-6 with TRBJ2-5; 9 bases match TRBD1. The J segment lost 6 bases and the V segment lost 5 bases, leaving 7 bases of the junction unmatched. This CDR3 region has 14 residues. Germline V lookup: CDR1 MNHNY, CDR2 SVGAGI (reference sequence). CDR3 nucleotide sequence: TGTGCCAGCAGTCCCACAGGGGGCGTGAAGACCCAGTACTTC. Protein: CASSPTGGVKTQYF.

The V call is TRBV15, the J call TRBJ2-1; D remains unclear. There are 15 residues in the CDR3. V was shortened by 5 bases and J by 2 bases, with 13 bases between the two germline ends. Germline V gives CDR1 LNHNV, CDR2 YYDKDF (reference sequence). Here the CDR3 DNA reads TGTGCCACCAGCTATGGCGACATCACCTACAATGAGCAGTTCTTC. As protein: CATSYGDITYNEQFF.

The chain is built from TRBV6-5 and TRBJ2-1; no clear D. CDR1 and CDR2 from the germline V gene are MNHEY and SVGAGI. The V gene lost 6 bases and the J gene lost 0 bases, with 12 bases spanning the gap. This CDR3 region has 15 residues. CDR3 amino acids: CASRQIQSSYNEQFF. CDR3 coding DNA: TGTGCCAGCAGGCAAATACAGAGCTCCTACAATGAGCAGTTCTTC.

The chain combines TRBV19 with TRBJ2-7, with 12 bases matching TRBD1. The CDR3 consists of 15 residues. The trim removed 6 bases at V and 0 bases at J, leaving 3 bases unmatched. CDR1 is LNHDA and CDR2 is SQIVND in the germline V gene (reference sequence). The DNA for the CDR3 is TGTGCCAGTAGGGGACAGGGGGCGAGCTCCTACGAGCAGTACTTC. This gives the protein CASRGQGASSYEQYF.

The gene calls are TRBV18 and TRBJ1-1, with D hard to call. This CDR3 comprises 13 residues. V was cut by 5 bases and J by 2 bases, with 9 bases left in between. Per germline, CDR1 KGHSH and CDR2 LQKENI. CDR3 nucleotide sequence: TGTGCCAGCTCAGCTAGGCAAAACACTGAAGCTTTCTTT. Amino acids: CASSARQNTEAFF.

The rearrangement links TRBV19 to TRBJ1-1, with TRBD1 identical over 7 bases. Losses at the gene ends were 5 bases for V and 3 bases for J; bases not matched to a gene: 3. The germline CDR1 and CDR2 sequences are LNHDA and SQIVND (reference sequence). This CDR3 is built from 13 residues. The CDR3 DNA reads TGTGCCAGTAGTCCAACAGGGGACACTGAAGCTTTCTTT. Its protein product is CASSPTGDTEAFF.

This chain connects TRBV7-9 to TRBJ1-3; TRBD1 matches 7 bases. Trimming removed 0 bases from V and 4 bases from J; junction bases left unmatched: 6. There are 16 residues in the CDR3. The germline gives CDR1 SEHNR, CDR2 FQNEAQ (reference sequence). The DNA for the CDR3 is TGTGCCAGCAGCTTAGCCGACAGGGTAGCGGGAAACACCATATATTTT. Protein sequence: CASSLADRVAGNTIYF.

The genes are TRBV19 and TRBJ2-2; no firm D call. Looked up from germline, CDR1 is LNHDA and CDR2 is SQIVND (reference sequence). The CDR3 length is 13 residues. Between the trimmed V and J ends, which lost 5 bases and 7 bases, there was a span of 11 bases. CDR3 coding DNA: TGTGCCAGTAGTCCCCGACTGAGCGGGGAGCTGTTTTTT. Encoded protein: CASSPRLSGELFF.

J is TRBJ1-6 and V is TRBV7-2; a possible D gene is TRBD1 (5 bases). The V gene lost 4 bases and the J gene lost 9 bases, with 16 bases spanning the gap. Germline-derived CDR1 and CDR2 are SGHTA and FQGNSA. The CDR3 covers 15 residues. The CDR3 is CASSWRADRGSPLHF. The CDR3 DNA sequence: TGTGCCAGCAGCTGGCGCGCCGACAGAGGTTCACCCCTCCACTTT.